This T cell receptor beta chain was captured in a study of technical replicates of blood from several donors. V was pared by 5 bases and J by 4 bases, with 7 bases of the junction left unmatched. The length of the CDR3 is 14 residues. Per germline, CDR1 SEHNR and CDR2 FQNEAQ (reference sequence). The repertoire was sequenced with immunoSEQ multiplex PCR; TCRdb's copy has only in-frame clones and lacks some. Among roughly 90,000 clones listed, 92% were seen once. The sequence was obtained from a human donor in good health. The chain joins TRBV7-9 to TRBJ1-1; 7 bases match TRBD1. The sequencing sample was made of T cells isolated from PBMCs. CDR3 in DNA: TGTGCCAGCAGCGCCCCCGGGACAGCCACTGAAGCTTTCTTT. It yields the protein CASSAPGTATEAFF.